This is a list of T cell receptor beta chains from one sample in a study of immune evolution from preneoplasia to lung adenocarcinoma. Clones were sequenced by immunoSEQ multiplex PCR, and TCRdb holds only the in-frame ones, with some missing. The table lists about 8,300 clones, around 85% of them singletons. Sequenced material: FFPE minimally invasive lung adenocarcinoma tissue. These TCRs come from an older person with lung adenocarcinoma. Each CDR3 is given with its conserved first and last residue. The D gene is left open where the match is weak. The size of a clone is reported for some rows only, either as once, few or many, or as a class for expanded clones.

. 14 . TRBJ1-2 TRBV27 TGTGCCAGCAGTTCGATCGCAGGGATTGATGGCTACACCTTC CASSSIAGIDGYTF
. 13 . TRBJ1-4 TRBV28 TGTGCCAGCAGTTTGGAGGGTAGAGAAAAACTGTTTTTT CASSLEGREKLFF
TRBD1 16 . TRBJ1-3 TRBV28 TGTGCCAGCAGTTTATTCGGACAGGGGGCAGGAAACACCATATATTTT CASSLFGQGAGNTIYF
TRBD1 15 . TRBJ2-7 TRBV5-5 TGTGCCAGCACCACCCAGACAGGGGGCTCCTACGAGCAGTACTTC CASTTQTGGSYEQYF
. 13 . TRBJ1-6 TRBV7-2 TGTGCCAGCAGCTTAGCGAGTAATTCACCCCTCCACTTT CASSLASNSPLHF
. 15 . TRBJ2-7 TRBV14 TGTGCCAGCAGCCAAGGGCTACAGGGATACTACGAGCAGTACTTC CASSQGLQGYYEQYF
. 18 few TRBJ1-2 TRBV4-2 TGTGCCAGCAGCCAAGACGCGCTTGTCGGCACCACCCCTTATGGCTACACCTTC CASSQDALVGTTPYGYTF
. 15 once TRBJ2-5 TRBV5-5 TGTGCCAGCAGCTTGATTTTCGGAGGGGGAGAGACCCAGTACTTC CASSLIFGGGETQYF
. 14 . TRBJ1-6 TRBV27 TGTGCCAGCAGTTTATGGAGGGCTTGGTCACCCCTCCACTTT CASSLWRAWSPLHF
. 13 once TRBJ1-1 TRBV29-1 TGCAGCGTTGTCGGGGGGGGCGACACTGAAGCTTTCTTT CSVVGGGDTEAFF
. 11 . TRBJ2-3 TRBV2 TGTGCCAGCAGTCCACTCGATACGCAGTATTTT CASSPLDTQYF
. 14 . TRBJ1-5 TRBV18 TGTGCCAGCTCCCCAGTCAGTACTAATCAGCCCCAGCATTTT CASSPVSTNQPQHF
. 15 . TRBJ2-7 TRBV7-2 TGTGCCAGCAGCTCGGGTCCGGGAGCAATCTACGAGCAGTACTTC CASSSGPGAIYEQYF
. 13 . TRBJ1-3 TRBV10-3 TGTGCCATCAGTGAGAAGATTGGAAACACCATATATTTT CAISEKIGNTIYF
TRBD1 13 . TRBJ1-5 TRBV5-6 TGTGCCAGCACGACAGGGAGGAATCAGCCCCAGCATTTT CASTTGRNQPQHF
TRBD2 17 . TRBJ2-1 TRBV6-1 TGTGCCAGCAGTGAAGAATCTCTAGCGGGGGTGTACAATGAGCAGTTCTTC CASSEESLAGVYNEQFF
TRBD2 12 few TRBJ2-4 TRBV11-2 TGTGCCAGCAGCTTAGAGGGACTAGCCCTGAACTTC CASSLEGLALNF
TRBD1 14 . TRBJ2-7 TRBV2 TGTGCCAGCAGTCCAGGGGGAAGCTCCTACGAGCAGTACTTC CASSPGGSSYEQYF
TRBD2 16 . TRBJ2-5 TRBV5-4 TGTGCCAGCAGCTTGAAGTTAGCGGGGGGGGTGGAGACCCAGTACTTC CASSLKLAGGVETQYF
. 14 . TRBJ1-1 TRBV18 TGTGCCAGCTCACCACCGGTGGGTATATGGGGAGCTTTCTTT CASSPPVGIWGAFF
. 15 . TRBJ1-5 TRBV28 TGTGCCAGCAGTTTTGGGGGTTATAGCAATCAGCCCCAGCATTTT CASSFGGYSNQPQHF
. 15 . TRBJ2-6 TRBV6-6 TGTGCCAGCAGCCCACACGGATCTGGGGCCAACGTCCTGACTTTC CASSPHGSGANVLTF
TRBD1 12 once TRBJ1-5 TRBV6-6 TGTGCCAGCAGTCAAGACAGGGGGCCCCAGCATTTT CASSQDRGPQHF
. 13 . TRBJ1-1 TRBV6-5 TGTGCCAGCCTTCACAGGTCGAACACTGAAGCTTTCTTT CASLHRSNTEAFF
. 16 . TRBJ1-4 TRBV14 TGTGCCAGCAGCCAAAGGTATACGGTCAAGAATGAAAAACTGTTTTTT CASSQRYTVKNEKLFF
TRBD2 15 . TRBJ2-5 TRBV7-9 TGTGCCAGCAGCGCGACTAGCGGGGTATCAGAGACCCAGTACTTC CASSATSGVSETQYF
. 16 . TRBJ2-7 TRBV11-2 TGTGCCAGCAGCTTAGCATTTGGGCAGGGGGGGTACGAGCAGTACTTC CASSLAFGQGGYEQYF